These T cell receptor beta chains were read from a single sample in a study of identical twins. TCRdb independently ran MiXCR on the 5' RACE reads; one entry per CDR3 protein. The profile shows about 250,000 distinct CDR3 sequences, roughly an eighth of them singletons. What was sequenced was memory (CD45RO+) T cells sorted from blood. Receptors originate from a woman aged 18-29 years in good health. The CDR3 runs from the conserved cysteine through the conserved F or W. The D gene is left open where the match is weak. Only part of the rows carry a size: once, few, many, or a class if the clone is expanded.

TRBJ2-3	-	few	TRBV20-1	TGCAGTGCTAAGGCCAGAGGGTGGGCAGATACGCAGTATTTT	CSAKARGWADTQYF
TRBJ2-5	-	-	TRBV15	TGTGCCACCAGCTTTAGTCGGGAGACCCAGTACTTC	CATSFSRETQYF
TRBJ2-3	TRBD1	-	TRBV20-1	TGCAGTGCTGGGGACAGGGGCTCATCATTGACAGATACGCAGTATTTT	CSAGDRGSSLTDTQYF
TRBJ1-1	-	-	TRBV7-9	TGTGCCAGCCAGGAGGGAAACACTGAAGCTTTCTTT	CASQEGNTEAFF
TRBJ2-5	-	-	TRBV11-1	TGTGCCAGCAGCCGTGGGACCCACCGGGAGACCCAGTACTTC	CASSRGTHRETQYF
TRBJ2-1	-	few	TRBV6-5	TGTGCCAGCAGTTACGTCGGGACAGCGGGGAACAATGAGCAGTTCTTC	CASSYVGTAGNNEQFF
TRBJ2-2	-	-	TRBV6-2/TRBV6-3	TGTGCCAGCAGCTCAAGGAGGGAGACCGGGGAGCTGTTTTTT	CASSSRRETGELFF
TRBJ2-5	-	few	TRBV20-1	TGCAGTGCTAGTAAAGTTCCGTTCGGTGGGGCGGGGGAGACCCAGTACTTC	CSASKVPFGGAGETQYF
TRBJ1-5	-	many	TRBV15	TGTGCCACCAGCGGGGGCCCCGGGAGCAATCAGCCCCAGCATTTT	CATSGGPGSNQPQHF
TRBJ1-1	-	-	TRBV20-1	TGCAGTGCAAGATTGGGGGGTACTGAAGCTTTCTTT	CSARLGGTEAFF
TRBJ1-3	-	many	TRBV6-5	TGTGCCAGCAGTTACGGAGGGAGTTACTCTGGAAACACCATATATTTT	CASSYGGSYSGNTIYF
TRBJ2-2	TRBD1	many	TRBV5-1	TGCGCCAGCAGCCTCCGGGACAGGAACACCGGGGAGCTGTTTTTT	CASSLRDRNTGELFF
TRBJ2-4	TRBD1	many	TRBV3-1	TGTGCCAGCAGCCTATGGGACAGGGGAGGTTCCGGCATTCAGTACTTC	CASSLWDRGGSGIQYF
TRBJ1-1	-	-	TRBV7-6	TGTGCCAGCAGCTTAGCAGGTTCTGAAGCTTTCTTT	CASSLAGSEAFF
TRBJ2-2	TRBD1	few	TRBV20-1	TGCAGTGACGGGGACAGCGCCGCGAACACCGGGGAGCTGTTTTTT	CSDGDSAANTGELFF
TRBJ2-3	-	few	TRBV5-1	TGCGCCAGCAGCTTGGAGAAGTCGGGCACTAGCCTCACAGATACGCAGTATTTT	CASSLEKSGTSLTDTQYF
TRBJ2-1	TRBD1	few	TRBV5-1	TGCGCCAGCAGCTCCCGGGACAGACTATACAATGAGCAGTTCTTC	CASSSRDRLYNEQFF
TRBJ1-5	-	many	TRBV20-1	TGCAGTGCCGGTCGTGGTAGCAATCAGCCCCAGCATTTT	CSAGRGSNQPQHF
TRBJ1-1	-	many	TRBV5-1	TGCGCCTCCCGAGGCGGCGCTTCTTCTATGAACACTGAAGCTTTCTTT	CASRGGASSMNTEAFF
TRBJ1-1	-	-	TRBV20-1	TGCAGTGCTACCTCCCGGACCCGGAACACTGAAGCTTTCTTT	CSATSRTRNTEAFF
TRBJ1-5	-	many	TRBV5-1	TGCGCCAGCAGCTTGGGGGCCACAGAAAATCAGCCCCAGCATTTT	CASSLGATENQPQHF
TRBJ1-3	-	few	TRBV10-3	TGTGCCATCAGTGACAAGGGATTCTCTGGAAACACCATATATTTT	CAISDKGFSGNTIYF
TRBJ1-1	-	-	TRBV7-9	TGTGCCAGCAGCCGGGATCAAGGGAAAGCTTTCTTT	CASSRDQGKAFF
TRBJ2-6	TRBD1	-	TRBV5-1	TGCGCCAGCAGCTTGGGGGGACAGGACGCTGGGGCCAACGTCCTGACTTTC	CASSLGGQDAGANVLTF
TRBJ2-7	-	-	TRBV28	TGTGCCAGCAGTTCATCCAGGACAACTCCGAGCTCCTACGAGCAGTACTTC	CASSSSRTTPSSYEQYF
TRBJ2-3	-	-	TRBV7-2	TGTGCCAGCGGTGCCACCACAGATACGCAGTATTTT	CASGATTDTQYF
TRBJ2-1	TRBD1	few	TRBV20-1	TGCAGTGCTAGAGATCCAGAGAGGGGGCGCAATGAGCAGTTCTTC	CSARDPERGRNEQFF
TRBJ1-1	-	-	TRBV15	TGTGCCACCAGCAGAGTTTACGTCACCACTGAAGCTTTCTTT	CATSRVYVTTEAFF
TRBJ2-3	TRBD2	few	TRBV5-1	TGCGCCAGCAGCTTGGCTAGCGGGAGGCTGGCAGATACGCAGTATTTT	CASSLASGRLADTQYF
TRBJ1-5	-	many	TRBV7-2	TGTGCCAGCAGCTTACAGGGGTCGAGTCAGCCCCAGCATTTT	CASSLQGSSQPQHF
TRBJ2-2	-	-	TRBV9	TGTGCCAGCAGCGTAGGGGCCATCCTGGGGACCGGGGAGCTGTTTTTT	CASSVGAILGTGELFF
TRBJ2-5	TRBD2	few	TRBV20-1	TGCAGTGCCCCACGACTAGCGGGGGGGCAAGGGCGAGAGACCCAGTACTTC	CSAPRLAGGQGRETQYF
TRBJ1-1	TRBD1	few	TRBV12-3/TRBV12-4	TGTGCCAGCAGTTTCTACCAGGGGGACACTGAAGCTTTCTTT	CASSFYQGDTEAFF
TRBJ2-6	TRBD1	few	TRBV12-3/TRBV12-4	TGTGCCATACAGGAGGGACAGGGGATCTCTGGGGCCAACGTCCTGACTTTC	CAIQEGQGISGANVLTF
TRBJ2-7	TRBD1	-	TRBV20-1	TGCAGTGCTAGAGGGCCTCGGGACAGGGACTACGAGCAGTACTTC	CSARGPRDRDYEQYF
TRBJ1-2	-	few	TRBV7-2	TGTGCCAGCAGCTTGGAACCAGCGGGTGGCTACACCTTC	CASSLEPAGGYTF
TRBJ2-1	-	few	TRBV5-1	TGCGCCAGCAGCTACGACTACAATGAGCAGTTCTTC	CASSYDYNEQFF
TRBJ2-2	-	few	TRBV9	TGTGCCAGCAGCGTAGACCAGAGCCGCACCGGGGAGCTGTTTTTT	CASSVDQSRTGELFF
TRBJ1-2	-	-	TRBV27	TGTGCCAGCAGTTACTCCTCAGTTTCAGGGTATGGCTACACCTTC	CASSYSSVSGYGYTF
TRBJ2-7	TRBD2	-	TRBV5-1	TGCGCCAGCAGCTGGGGACTAGCGGGAGACGAGCAGTACTTC	CASSWGLAGDEQYF
TRBJ2-3	TRBD2	-	TRBV7-6	TGTGCCAGCAGCCCCCTTACCCTAGCGGGAGTGGCAGATACGCAGTATTTT	CASSPLTLAGVADTQYF
TRBJ2-1	TRBD2	few	TRBV20-1	TGCAGTGCTAGAACCGGGACTAGGGGTAATGAGCAGTTCTTC	CSARTGTRGNEQFF
TRBJ2-7	-	-	TRBV12-3/TRBV12-4	TGTGCCAGCAGCGCGCTGGGGCGCCCGGCTGTCTCCTACGAGCAGTACTTC	CASSALGRPAVSYEQYF
TRBJ2-5	TRBD2	-	TRBV18	TGTGCCAGCTCACCATTTGCGCGGGAGCGAGAGACCCAGTACTTC	CASSPFARERETQYF
TRBJ2-4	TRBD1	many	TRBV27	TGTGCCAGCAGTTCAGGGGGCGCGGGGTCGGGCAAAAACATTCAGTACTTC	CASSSGGAGSGKNIQYF
TRBJ1-4	-	-	TRBV4-3	TGCGCCAGCAGCCAAGGCCCAACTAATGAAAAACTGTTTTTT	CASSQGPTNEKLFF